This T cell receptor (beta chain) was documented in a study of T cell responses to AZD1222 COVID-19 vaccine. The CDR3 consists of 15 residues. Germline values: CDR1 LNHNV, CDR2 YYDKDF (reference sequence). Trimming shortened V by 5 bases and J by 7 bases, and 17 bases separated the two germline ends. The assay was immunoSEQ multiplex PCR, and TCRdb's table has in-frame clones only and misses some. In the table there are 60,000 to 70,000 clones, about 85% of which are singletons. General study points: Close to half of all spike-specific TCRs reportedly target regions of the variants that are unmutated. Spike-specific TCR breadth and depth went up after people got two AZD1222 doses.

This clone occurred once. The antigen remains unidentified. The J gene is TRBJ2-2, the V gene TRBV15; possible D gene TRBD2, 5 bases. This clonotype originated in an adult in good health. The sequencing here drew on peripheral blood, taken on day 0 of AZD1222 vaccination. CDR3 protein: CATSYGGLGSGELFF. The CDR3 DNA follows: TGTGCCACCAGCTACGGCGGACTCGGTAGCGGGGAGCTGTTTTTT.